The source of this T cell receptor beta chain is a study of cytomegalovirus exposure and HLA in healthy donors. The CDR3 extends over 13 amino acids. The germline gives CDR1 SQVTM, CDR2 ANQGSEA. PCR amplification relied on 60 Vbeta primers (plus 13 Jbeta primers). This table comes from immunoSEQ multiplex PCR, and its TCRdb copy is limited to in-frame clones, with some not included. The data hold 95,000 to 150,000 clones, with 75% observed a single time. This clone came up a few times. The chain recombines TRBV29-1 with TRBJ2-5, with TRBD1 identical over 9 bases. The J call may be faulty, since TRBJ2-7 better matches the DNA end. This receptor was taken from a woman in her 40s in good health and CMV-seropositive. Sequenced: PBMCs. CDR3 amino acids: CSVADRQGDEQYF. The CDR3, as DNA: TGCAGCGTTGCCGACAGACAGGGGGACGAGCAGTACTTC.